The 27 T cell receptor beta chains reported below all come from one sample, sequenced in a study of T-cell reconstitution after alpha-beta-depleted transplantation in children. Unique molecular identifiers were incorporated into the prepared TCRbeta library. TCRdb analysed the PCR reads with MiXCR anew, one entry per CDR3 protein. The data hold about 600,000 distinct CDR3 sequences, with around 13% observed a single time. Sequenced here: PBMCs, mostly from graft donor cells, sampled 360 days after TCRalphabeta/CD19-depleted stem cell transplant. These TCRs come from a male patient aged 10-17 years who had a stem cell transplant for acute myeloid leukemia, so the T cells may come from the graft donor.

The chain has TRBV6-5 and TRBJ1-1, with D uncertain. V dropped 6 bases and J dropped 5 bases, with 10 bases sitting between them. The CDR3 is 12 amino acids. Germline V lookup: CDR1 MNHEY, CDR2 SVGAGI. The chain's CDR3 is CASSQRLTEAFF. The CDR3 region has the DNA TGTGCCAGCAGCCAGAGGTTAACTGAAGCTTTCTTT.

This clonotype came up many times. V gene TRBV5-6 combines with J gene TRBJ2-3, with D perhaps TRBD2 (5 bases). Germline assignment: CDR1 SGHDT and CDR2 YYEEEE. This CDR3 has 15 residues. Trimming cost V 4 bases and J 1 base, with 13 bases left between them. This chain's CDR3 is CASSRNYGGTDTQYF. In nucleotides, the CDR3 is TGTGCCAGCAGCCGGAACTACGGGGGCACAGATACGCAGTATTTT.

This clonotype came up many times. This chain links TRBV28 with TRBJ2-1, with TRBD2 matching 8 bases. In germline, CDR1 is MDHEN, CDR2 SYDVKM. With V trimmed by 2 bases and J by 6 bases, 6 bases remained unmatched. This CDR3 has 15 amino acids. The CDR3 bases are TGTGCCAGCAGTTTAACGGGGACTAGTTCCAATGAGCAGTTCTTC. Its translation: CASSLTGTSSNEQFF.

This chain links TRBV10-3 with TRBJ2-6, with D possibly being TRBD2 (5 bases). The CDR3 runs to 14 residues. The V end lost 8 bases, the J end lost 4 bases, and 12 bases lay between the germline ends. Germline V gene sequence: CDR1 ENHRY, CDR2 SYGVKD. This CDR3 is CAIPLEAGANVLTF. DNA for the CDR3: TGTGCCATCCCACTAGAGGCCGGGGCCAACGTCCTGACTTTC.

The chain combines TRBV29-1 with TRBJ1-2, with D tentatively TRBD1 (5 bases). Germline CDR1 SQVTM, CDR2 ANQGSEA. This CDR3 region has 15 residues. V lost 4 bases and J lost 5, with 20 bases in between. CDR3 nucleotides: TGCAGCGTTGGGGTTTTTGCGCAGGGAGGTTATGGCTACACCTTC. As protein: CSVGVFAQGGYGYTF.

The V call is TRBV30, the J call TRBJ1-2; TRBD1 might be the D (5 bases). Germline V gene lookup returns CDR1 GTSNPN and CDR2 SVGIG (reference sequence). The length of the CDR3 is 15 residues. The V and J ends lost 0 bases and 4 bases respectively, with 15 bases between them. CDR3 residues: CAWSVGDWVGYGYTF. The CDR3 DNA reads TGTGCCTGGAGTGTAGGGGACTGGGTCGGCTATGGCTACACCTTC.

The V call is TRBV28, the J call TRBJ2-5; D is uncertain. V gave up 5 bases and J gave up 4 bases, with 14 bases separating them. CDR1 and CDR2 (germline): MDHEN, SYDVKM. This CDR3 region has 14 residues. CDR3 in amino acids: CASSLRTPGETQYF. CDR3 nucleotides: TGTGCCAGCAGTCTTAGAACCCCGGGAGAGACCCAGTACTTC.

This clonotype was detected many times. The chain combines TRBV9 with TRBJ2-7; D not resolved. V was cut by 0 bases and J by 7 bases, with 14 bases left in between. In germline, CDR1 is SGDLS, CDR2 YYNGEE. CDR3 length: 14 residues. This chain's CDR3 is CASSVGGSLGEQYF. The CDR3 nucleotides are TGTGCCAGCAGCGTAGGTGGCAGCCTGGGGGAGCAGTACTTC.

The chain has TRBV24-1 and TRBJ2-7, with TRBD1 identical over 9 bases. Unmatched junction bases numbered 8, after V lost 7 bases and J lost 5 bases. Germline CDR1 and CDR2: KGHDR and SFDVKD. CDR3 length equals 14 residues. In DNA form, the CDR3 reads TGTGCCACCAGCGCCTCGGGACAGGGACACGAGCAGTACTTC. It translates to CATSASGQGHEQYF.

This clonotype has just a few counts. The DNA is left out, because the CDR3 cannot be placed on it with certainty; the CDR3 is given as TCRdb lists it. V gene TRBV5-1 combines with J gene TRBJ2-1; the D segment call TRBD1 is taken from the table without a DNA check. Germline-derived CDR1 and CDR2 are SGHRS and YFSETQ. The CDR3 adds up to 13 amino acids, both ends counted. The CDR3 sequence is CASSFGQGARKFF.

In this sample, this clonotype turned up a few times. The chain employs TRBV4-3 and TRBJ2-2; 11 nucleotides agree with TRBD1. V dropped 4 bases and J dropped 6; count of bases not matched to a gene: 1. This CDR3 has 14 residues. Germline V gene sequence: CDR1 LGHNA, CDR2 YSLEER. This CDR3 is CASSRDRGSGELFF. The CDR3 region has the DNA TGCGCCAGCAGCCGGGACAGGGGGTCCGGGGAGCTGTTTTTT.

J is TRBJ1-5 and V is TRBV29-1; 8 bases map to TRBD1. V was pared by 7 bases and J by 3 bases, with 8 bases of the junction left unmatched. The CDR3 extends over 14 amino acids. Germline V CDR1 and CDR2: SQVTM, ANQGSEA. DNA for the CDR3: TGCAGCGCCTTCCTGACAGGGGTCAATCAGCCCCAGCATTTT. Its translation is CSAFLTGVNQPQHF. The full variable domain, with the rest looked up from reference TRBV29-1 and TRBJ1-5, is SAVISQKPSRDICQRGTSLTIQCQVDSQVTMMFWYRQQPGQSLTLIATANQGSEATYESGFVIDKFPISRPNLTFSTLTVSNMSPEDSSIYLCSAFLTGVNQPQHFGDGTRLSIL.

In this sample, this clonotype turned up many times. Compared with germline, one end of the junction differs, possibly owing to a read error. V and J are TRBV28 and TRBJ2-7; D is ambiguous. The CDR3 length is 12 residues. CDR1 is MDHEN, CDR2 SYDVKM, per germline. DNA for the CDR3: TGCGCCAGCAGCTTACTACTCTACGAGCAGTACTTC. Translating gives CASSLLLYEQYF.

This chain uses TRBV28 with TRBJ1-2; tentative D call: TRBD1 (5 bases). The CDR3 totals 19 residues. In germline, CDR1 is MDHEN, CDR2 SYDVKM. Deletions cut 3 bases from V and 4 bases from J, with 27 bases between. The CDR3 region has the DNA TGTGCCAGCAGTTTCGCGTTCGGCAGGGTGGCCCCAAGACTCTATGGCTACACCTTC. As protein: CASSFAFGRVAPRLYGYTF.

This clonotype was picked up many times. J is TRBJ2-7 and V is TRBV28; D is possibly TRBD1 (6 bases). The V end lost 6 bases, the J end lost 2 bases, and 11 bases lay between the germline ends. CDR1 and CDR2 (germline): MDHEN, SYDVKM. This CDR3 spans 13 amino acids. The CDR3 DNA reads TGTGCCAGCAGCTTGGACAGTCCCTACGAGCAGTACTTC. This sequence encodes CASSLDSPYEQYF.

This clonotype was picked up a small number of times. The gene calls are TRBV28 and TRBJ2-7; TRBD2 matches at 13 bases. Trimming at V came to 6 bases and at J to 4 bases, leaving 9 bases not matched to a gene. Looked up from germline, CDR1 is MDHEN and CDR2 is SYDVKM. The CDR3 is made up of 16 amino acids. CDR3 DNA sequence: TGTGCCAGCAGCTCCCGCGGACTAGCGGGAGCTTACGAGCAGTACTTC. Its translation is CASSSRGLAGAYEQYF.

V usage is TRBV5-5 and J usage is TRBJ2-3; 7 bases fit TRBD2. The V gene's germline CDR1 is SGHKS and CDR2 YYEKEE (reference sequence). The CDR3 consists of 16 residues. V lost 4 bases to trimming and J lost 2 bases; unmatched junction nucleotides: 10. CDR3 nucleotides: TGTGCCAGCAGCACCCGGGACTACCGATTCACAGATACGCAGTATTTT. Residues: CASSTRDYRFTDTQYF. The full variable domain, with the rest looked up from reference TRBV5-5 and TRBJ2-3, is DAGVTQSPTHLIKTRGQQVTLRCSPISGHKSVSWYQQVLGQGPQFIFQYYEKEERGRGNFPDRFSARQFPNYSSELNVNALLLGDSALYLCASSTRDYRFTDTQYFGPGTRLTVL.

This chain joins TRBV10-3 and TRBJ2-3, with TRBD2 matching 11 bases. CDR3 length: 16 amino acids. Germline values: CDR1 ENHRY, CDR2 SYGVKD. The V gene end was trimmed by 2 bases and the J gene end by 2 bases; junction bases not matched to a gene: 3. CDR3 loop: CAISEGLAGFTDTQYF. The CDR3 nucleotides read TGTGCCATCAGTGAGGGACTAGCGGGCTTCACAGATACGCAGTATTTT.

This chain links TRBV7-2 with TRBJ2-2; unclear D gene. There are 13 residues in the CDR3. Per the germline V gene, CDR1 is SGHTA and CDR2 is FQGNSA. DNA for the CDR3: TGTGCTATGGGGATTTACGCCACCGGGGAGCTGTTTTTT. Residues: CAMGIYATGELFF.

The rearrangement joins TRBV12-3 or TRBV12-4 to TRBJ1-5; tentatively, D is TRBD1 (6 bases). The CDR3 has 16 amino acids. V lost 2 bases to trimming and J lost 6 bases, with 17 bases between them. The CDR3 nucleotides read TGTGCCAGCAGTTTAAGGGCAGGGGAAATTCCTCAGCCCCAGCATTTT. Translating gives CASSLRAGEIPQPQHF.

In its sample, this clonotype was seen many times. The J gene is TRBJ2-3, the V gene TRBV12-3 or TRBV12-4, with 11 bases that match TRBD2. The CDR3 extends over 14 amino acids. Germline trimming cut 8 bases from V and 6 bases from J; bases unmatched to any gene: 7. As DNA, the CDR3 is TGTGCCAGCTCCACTAGCGGGAGCCCCGATACGCAGTATTTT. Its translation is CASSTSGSPDTQYF.

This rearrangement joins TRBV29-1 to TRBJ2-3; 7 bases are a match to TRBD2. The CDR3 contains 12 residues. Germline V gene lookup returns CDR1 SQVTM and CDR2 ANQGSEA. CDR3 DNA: TGCATCATTAGCGGGAGCACAGATACGCAGTATTTT. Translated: CIISGSTDTQYF.

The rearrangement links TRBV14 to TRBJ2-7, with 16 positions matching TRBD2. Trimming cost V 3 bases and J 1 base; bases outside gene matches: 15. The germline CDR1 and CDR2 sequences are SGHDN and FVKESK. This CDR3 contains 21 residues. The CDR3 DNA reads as TGTGCCAGCAGCCAGGTCCTGCCCGGGACTAGCGGGAGGGAAAGGTCCTACGAGCAGTACTTC. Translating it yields CASSQVLPGTSGRERSYEQYF.

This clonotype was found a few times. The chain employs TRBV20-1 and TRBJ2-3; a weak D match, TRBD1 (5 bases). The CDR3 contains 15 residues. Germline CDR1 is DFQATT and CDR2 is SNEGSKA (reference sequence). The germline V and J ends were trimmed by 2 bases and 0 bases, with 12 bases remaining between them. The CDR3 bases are TGCAGTGCTAGAAGGGGAAGATGGAGCACAGATACGCAGTATTTT. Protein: CSARRGRWSTDTQYF.

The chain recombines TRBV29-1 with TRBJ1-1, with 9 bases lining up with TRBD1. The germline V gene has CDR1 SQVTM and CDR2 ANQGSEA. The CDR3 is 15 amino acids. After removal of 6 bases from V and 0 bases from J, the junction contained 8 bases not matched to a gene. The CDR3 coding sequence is TGCAGCGTCCCACCCGGGACAGGGTTGAACACTGAAGCTTTCTTT. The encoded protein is CSVPPGTGLNTEAFF.

In nucleotides, the CDR3 is TGTGCCAGCAGCCAAGATGGGGCAGAGCAGTTCTTC. Translated: CASSQDGAEQFF. The J gene is TRBJ2-1, the V gene TRBV4-2; perhaps TRBD1 as D (5 bases). V dropped 0 bases and J dropped 10 bases, with 7 bases sitting between them. The CDR3 loop spans 12 amino acids. CDR1 is LGHNA, CDR2 YNFKEQ, per germline.

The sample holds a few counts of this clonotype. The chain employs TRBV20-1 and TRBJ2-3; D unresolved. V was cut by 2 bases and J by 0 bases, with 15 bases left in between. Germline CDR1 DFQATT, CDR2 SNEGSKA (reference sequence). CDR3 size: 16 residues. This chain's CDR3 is CSARNPTTPSTDTQYF. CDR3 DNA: TGCAGTGCTAGAAACCCGACGACGCCGAGCACAGATACGCAGTATTTT.